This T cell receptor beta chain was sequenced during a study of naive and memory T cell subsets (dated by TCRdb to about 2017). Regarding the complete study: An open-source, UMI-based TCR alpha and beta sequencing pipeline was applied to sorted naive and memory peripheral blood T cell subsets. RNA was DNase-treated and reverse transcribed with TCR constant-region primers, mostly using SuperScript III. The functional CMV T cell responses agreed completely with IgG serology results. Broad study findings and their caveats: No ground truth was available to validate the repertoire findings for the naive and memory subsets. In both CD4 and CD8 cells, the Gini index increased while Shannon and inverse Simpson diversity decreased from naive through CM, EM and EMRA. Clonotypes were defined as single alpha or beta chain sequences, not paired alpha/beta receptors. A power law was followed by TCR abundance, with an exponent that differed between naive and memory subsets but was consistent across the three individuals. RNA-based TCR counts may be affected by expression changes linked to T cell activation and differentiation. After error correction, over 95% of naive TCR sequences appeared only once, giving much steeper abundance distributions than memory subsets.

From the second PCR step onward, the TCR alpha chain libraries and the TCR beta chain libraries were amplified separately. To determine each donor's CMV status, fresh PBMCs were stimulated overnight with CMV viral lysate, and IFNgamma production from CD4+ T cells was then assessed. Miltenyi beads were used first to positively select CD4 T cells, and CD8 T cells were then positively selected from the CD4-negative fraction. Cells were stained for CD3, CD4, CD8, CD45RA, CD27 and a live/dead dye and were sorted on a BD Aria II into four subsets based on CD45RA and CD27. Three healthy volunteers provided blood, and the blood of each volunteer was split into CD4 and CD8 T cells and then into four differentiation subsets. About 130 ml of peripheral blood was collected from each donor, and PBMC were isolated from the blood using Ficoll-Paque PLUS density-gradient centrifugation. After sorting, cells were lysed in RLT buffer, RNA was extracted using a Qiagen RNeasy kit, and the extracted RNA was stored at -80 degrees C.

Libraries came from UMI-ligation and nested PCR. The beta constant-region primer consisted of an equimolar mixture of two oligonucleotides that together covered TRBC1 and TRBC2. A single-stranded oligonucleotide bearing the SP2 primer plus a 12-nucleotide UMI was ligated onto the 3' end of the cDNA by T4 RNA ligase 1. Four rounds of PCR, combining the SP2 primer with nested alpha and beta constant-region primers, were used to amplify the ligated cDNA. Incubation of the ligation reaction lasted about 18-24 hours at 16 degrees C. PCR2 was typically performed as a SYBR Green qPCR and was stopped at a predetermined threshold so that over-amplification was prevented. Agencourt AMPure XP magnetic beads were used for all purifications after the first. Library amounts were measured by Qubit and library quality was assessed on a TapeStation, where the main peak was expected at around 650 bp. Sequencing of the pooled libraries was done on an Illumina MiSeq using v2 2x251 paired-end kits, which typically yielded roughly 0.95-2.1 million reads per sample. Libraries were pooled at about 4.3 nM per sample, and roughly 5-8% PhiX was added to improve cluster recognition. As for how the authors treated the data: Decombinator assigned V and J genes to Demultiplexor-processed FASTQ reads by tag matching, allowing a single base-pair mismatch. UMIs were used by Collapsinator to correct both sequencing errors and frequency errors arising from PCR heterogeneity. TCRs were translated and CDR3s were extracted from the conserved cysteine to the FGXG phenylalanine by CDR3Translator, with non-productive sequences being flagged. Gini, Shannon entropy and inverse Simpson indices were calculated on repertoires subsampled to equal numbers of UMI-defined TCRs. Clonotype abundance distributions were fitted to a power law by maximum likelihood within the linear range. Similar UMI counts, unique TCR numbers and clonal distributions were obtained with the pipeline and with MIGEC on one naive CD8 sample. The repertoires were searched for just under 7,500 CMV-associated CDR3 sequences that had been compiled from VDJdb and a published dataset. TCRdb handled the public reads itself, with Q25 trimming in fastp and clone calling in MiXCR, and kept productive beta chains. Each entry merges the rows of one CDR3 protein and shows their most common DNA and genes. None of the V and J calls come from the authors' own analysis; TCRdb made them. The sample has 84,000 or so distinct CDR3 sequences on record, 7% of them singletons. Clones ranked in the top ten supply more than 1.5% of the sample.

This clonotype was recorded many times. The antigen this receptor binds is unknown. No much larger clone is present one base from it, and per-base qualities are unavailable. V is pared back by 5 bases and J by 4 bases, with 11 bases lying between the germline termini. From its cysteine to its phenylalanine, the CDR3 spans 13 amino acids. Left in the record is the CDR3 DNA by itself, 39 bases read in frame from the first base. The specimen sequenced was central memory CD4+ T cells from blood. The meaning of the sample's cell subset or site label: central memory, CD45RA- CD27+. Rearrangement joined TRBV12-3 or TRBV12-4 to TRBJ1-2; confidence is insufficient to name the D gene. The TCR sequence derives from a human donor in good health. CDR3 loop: CASSRAGTYGYTF. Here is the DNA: TGTGCCAGCAGTCGGGCGGGTACCTATGGCTACACCTTC.